This TCR beta chain was found in a study of molecular identifiers for immune sequencing clone quantification. As for the study in general: Replicate RNA came from roughly 20,000 or 100,000 naive CD8 cells and was split five ways, and four parts were sequenced. General observations from the study: Highly expanded clone sizes could be underestimated by identical TCR molecules sharing a barcode. Clones of above 20 RNA copies carried over 99% of effector molecules; in naive cells they carried under 1%.

The CDR3 length is 11 residues. From germline, CDR1 is GTSNPN and CDR2 SVGIG (reference sequence). The V and J ends lost 3 bases and 7 bases respectively, with 7 bases between them. TCRdb re-derived calls from the PCR reads in MiXCR, one entry per CDR3 protein. The sample lists approximately 550,000 distinct CDR3 sequences; roughly 23% were seen once. There are many counts of this clonotype. The antigen remains undetermined. The sorting of naive CD8 T cells used the CD8+CD4-CCR7+CD45RA+ phenotype. Sequencing used naive CD8+ T cells from blood, with Jurkat cell RNA spiked in. Noted subset: FACS-sorted CD8+CD4-CCR7+CD45RA+ naive T cells. The chain is built from TRBV30 and TRBJ2-1, with D hard to call. This receptor was obtained from a human donor in good health. Some libraries in this study had Jurkat cell RNA spiked in. The CDR3 DNA sequence: TGTGCCTGGAGAGCTTTAAATGAGCAGTTCTTC. Protein: CAWRALNEQFF.